Shown below are 26 T cell receptor beta chains from a single sample sequenced in a study of tissue T cells after allogeneic stem cell transplantation. Generated by immunoSEQ multiplex PCR, the TCRdb table keeps only in-frame clones and is missing some. Of about a thousand clones in the sample, roughly 80% were seen once. The sequences come from spleen tissue, collected at autopsy. All receptors derive from a female patient between 18 and 55 years old with steroid-refractory graft-versus-host disease after an allogeneic stem cell transplant. Some T cells may have originated in the graft donor.

The chain uses TRBV10-3 and TRBJ2-1; 9 nucleotides align to TRBD2. After removal of 6 bases from V and 0 bases from J, the junction contained 9 bases not matched to a gene. CDR3 size: 17 residues. Germline V gives CDR1 ENHRY, CDR2 SYGVKD. Here the CDR3 DNA reads TGTGCCATCAGGGACGGACTAGCGCCAACCTCCTACAATGAGCAGTTCTTC. Protein product: CAIRDGLAPTSYNEQFF.

This rearrangement joins TRBV5-1 to TRBJ2-1, with 10 bases that match TRBD2. The CDR3 loop spans 18 amino acids. CDR1 and CDR2 from the germline V gene are SGHRS and YFSETQ. V was clipped by 2 bases and J by 9 bases; unmatched bases: 17. The CDR3 sequence: CASSFPGTSVPQGAEQFF. The CDR3 DNA is TGCGCCAGCAGCTTCCCCGGGACTAGCGTGCCCCAGGGGGCTGAGCAGTTCTTC.

This sequence joins TRBV4-1 and TRBJ2-5; 10 nucleotides align to TRBD1. The ends lost 0 bases at V and 5 bases at J; junction bases unmatched: 9. This CDR3 contains 17 residues. The germline V gene encodes CDR1 MGHRA and CDR2 YSYEKL. Here the CDR3 DNA reads TGCGCCAGCAGCCAAGAGCCATGGGACAGGGGCCGGGAGACCCAGTACTTC. Protein: CASSQEPWDRGRETQYF.

V usage is TRBV28 and J usage is TRBJ2-1; D is tentatively TRBD1 or TRBD2 (5 bases each). The CDR3 is 14 residues long. The germline CDR1 and CDR2 sequences are MDHEN and SYDVKM. V was shortened by 5 bases and J by 4 bases, with 12 bases between the two germline ends. The CDR3 region has the DNA TGTGCCAGCAGTGGGACCCTCACTTACAATGAGCAGTTCTTC. It is translated as CASSGTLTYNEQFF.

The V call is TRBV19, the J call TRBJ1-1; no firm D call. The length of the CDR3 is 14 residues. Trimming left V 5 bases short and J 8 bases short, with 18 bases between. CDR1 and CDR2 from the germline V gene are LNHDA and SQIVND (reference sequence). The DNA for the CDR3 is TGTGCCAGTAGTGGACGCCCGGGCTTGGGGGAAGCTTTCTTT. It yields the protein CASSGRPGLGEAFF. Full variable domain (outside the CDR3, taken from reference TRBV19 and TRBJ1-1): DGGITQSPKYLFRKEGQNVTLSCEQNLNHDAMYWYRQDPGQGLRLIYYSQIVNDFQKGDIAEGYSVSREKKESFPLTVTSAQKNPTAFYLCASSGRPGLGEAFFGQGTRLTVV.

The chain carries TRBV14 and TRBJ1-1, with 8 bases lining up with TRBD1. The ends lost 7 bases at V and 4 bases at J; junction bases unmatched: 17. The CDR3 is 17 residues long. CDR1 is SGHDN, CDR2 FVKESK, per germline. The CDR3, as DNA: TGTGCCAGCACACCGACCTCTGGGACAGGCCTATTCACTGAAGCTTTCTTT. Protein sequence: CASTPTSGTGLFTEAFF.

In this sample, this clone turned up once. V gene TRBV28 combines with J gene TRBJ1-2, with 9 bases fitting TRBD1. V gave up 3 bases and J gave up 3 bases; unmatched junction bases: 8. Per the germline V gene, CDR1 is MDHEN and CDR2 is SYDVKM. CDR3 length: 16 residues. The CDR3 DNA follows: TGTGCCAGCAGTTTCCCGGACAGGGGAGGTTACTATGGCTACACCTTC. Translation: CASSFPDRGGYYGYTF.

There are a few counts of this clone. The V gene is TRBV5-1, the J gene TRBJ1-6; 7 positions match TRBD1. The V and J ends lost 0 bases and 9 bases, in that order; junction bases with no gene match: 9. CDR1 is SGHRS and CDR2 is YFSETQ in the germline V gene. The CDR3 is 16 amino acids. CDR3 in amino acids: CASSLGQGGGRSPLHF. In nucleotides, the CDR3 is TGCGCCAGCAGCTTGGGACAGGGAGGTGGACGTTCACCCCTCCACTTT.

The chain links TRBV19 to TRBJ1-5; a weak D match, TRBD1 (5 bases). This CDR3 has 15 amino acids. The V end lost 2 bases, the J end lost 0 bases, and 8 bases lay between the germline ends. Germline CDR1 reads LNHDA; CDR2 reads SQIVND (reference sequence). The CDR3, as DNA: TGTGCCAGTAGTATACGGGGGTATAGCAATCAGCCCCAGCATTTT. It translates to CASSIRGYSNQPQHF.

The chain is built from TRBV7-9 and TRBJ2-2, with D perhaps TRBD2 (7 bases). The V end lost 3 bases, the J end lost 4 bases, and 12 bases lay between the germline ends. CDR1 and CDR2 (germline): SEHNR, FQNEAQ (reference sequence). The CDR3 contains 15 residues. CDR3 nucleotide sequence: TGTGCCAGCAGCTTCCGGGGGGCGGGCACCGGGGAGCTGTTTTTT. Residues: CASSFRGAGTGELFF.

This rearrangement joins TRBV6-1 to TRBJ2-3; D is uncertain. CDR3 length: 14 residues. Trimming stripped 3 bases from V and 0 bases from J, with 7 bases between. CDR1 and CDR2 from the germline V gene are MNHNS and SASEGT. The CDR3 is CASSEKGSTDTQYF. CDR3 bases: TGTGCCAGCAGTGAGAAGGGAAGCACAGATACGCAGTATTTT.

The V call is TRBV13, the J call TRBJ2-7, with 7 bases fitting TRBD2. V shed 4 bases and J 3 bases; nucleotides not matched to a gene: 9. The CDR3 totals 15 residues. Per the germline V gene, CDR1 is PRHDT and CDR2 is FYEKMQ (reference sequence). The CDR3 sequence: CASSSAGLTHYEQYF. DNA for the CDR3: TGTGCCAGCAGCTCAGCGGGACTGACACACTACGAGCAGTACTTC.

This chain links TRBV5-1 with TRBJ1-3; D perhaps matches TRBD1 (5 bases). Between the trimmed V and J ends, which lost 4 bases and 2 bases, there was a span of 22 bases. The CDR3 has 18 residues. From germline, CDR1 is SGHRS and CDR2 YFSETQ. The CDR3 DNA reads as TGCGCCAGCAGCAGCGGAGCGGTGAGGGGAGATCCTGGAAACACCATATATTTT. Translation: CASSSGAVRGDPGNTIYF.

V and J are TRBV28 and TRBJ2-3; D may be TRBD1 or TRBD2 (5 bases each). This CDR3 spans 15 amino acids. Germline-derived CDR1 and CDR2 are MDHEN and SYDVKM. Trimming pared 5 bases from V and 1 base from J, leaving 13 bases between. CDR3 nucleotides: TGTGCCAGCAGTCCCCTGGGGACGGGCACAGATACGCAGTATTTT. It translates to CASSPLGTGTDTQYF.

The rearrangement uses TRBV25-1 and TRBJ1-2, with D possibly matching TRBD1 (6 bases). Looked up from germline, CDR1 is MGHDK and CDR2 is SYGVNS. V dropped 2 bases and J dropped 8 bases, with 15 bases sitting between them. This CDR3 comprises 14 residues. CDR3 coding DNA: TGTGCCAGCAGTGAACCCGGGACATTCAACGGCTACACCTTC. Its protein product is CASSEPGTFNGYTF.

The chain has TRBV5-1 and TRBJ1-1, with D hard to call. Trimming pared 0 bases from V and 0 bases from J, leaving 6 bases between. CDR3 length equals 14 residues. Germline CDR1 and CDR2: SGHRS and YFSETQ. In nucleotides, the CDR3 is TGCGCCAGCAGCTTGGACGGCCTGAACACTGAAGCTTTCTTT. Translation gives CASSLDGLNTEAFF.

V and J are TRBV27 and TRBJ1-4, with 8 nucleotides matching TRBD1. After removal of 2 bases from V and 14 bases from J, the junction contained 19 bases not matched to a gene. The CDR3 spans 17 residues. Germline lookup yields CDR1 MNHEY and CDR2 SMNVEV (reference sequence). The CDR3 here is CASSLARPGTGMESLFF. For the CDR3, the DNA is TGTGCCAGCAGTTTAGCAAGACCCGGGACAGGTATGGAGAGTCTGTTTTTT.

CDR3 in amino acids: CASSQRGRQAGRDGYTF. CDR3 bases: TGCGCCAGCAGCCAGAGGGGCAGACAGGCGGGGAGAGATGGCTACACCTTC. This chain joins TRBV4-1 and TRBJ1-2, with a tentative D call TRBD1 (6 bases). Germline V lookup: CDR1 MGHRA, CDR2 YSYEKL. The CDR3 consists of 17 residues. V lost 3 bases to trimming and J lost 6 bases, with 23 bases between them.

The V gene is TRBV9, the J gene TRBJ2-6; D not certain. This CDR3 contains 18 residues. Germline assignment: CDR1 SGDLS and CDR2 YYNGEE. V shed 0 bases and J shed 1 base, with 14 bases lying between them. CDR3 residues: CASSVAYFWGSGANVLTF. The DNA for the CDR3 is TGTGCCAGCAGCGTAGCGTATTTTTGGGGTTCTGGGGCCAACGTCCTGACTTTC. The entire variable domain, with the rest obtained from reference TRBV9 and TRBJ2-6, is as follows: DSGVTQTPKHLITATGQRVTLRCSPRSGDLSVYWYQQSLDQGLQFLIQYYNGEERAKGNILERFSAQQFPDLHSELNLSSLELGDSALYFCASSVAYFWGSGANVLTFGAGSRLTVL.

In this sample, this clone turned up once. The rearrangement joins TRBV5-1 to TRBJ2-5, with 9 bases lining up with TRBD2. The CDR3 spans 15 residues. V gave up 4 bases and J gave up 3 bases; unmatched junction bases: 7. Germline loops: CDR1 SGHRS, CDR2 YFSETQ. The CDR3 coding sequence is TGCGCCAGCAGCCCCCTATTAGCGGGGGAAGAGACCCAGTACTTC. This encodes CASSPLLAGEETQYF. Filled out from reference TRBV5-1 and TRBJ2-5, the complete variable domain reads KAGVTQTPRYLIKTRGQQVTLSCSPISGHRSVSWYQQTPGQGLQFLFEYFSETQRNKGNFPGRFSGRQFSNSRSEMNVSTLELGDSALYLCASSPLLAGEETQYFGPGTRLLVL.

The CDR3 nucleotides are TGTGCCAGCAGTTTAGCGGGAACGAATGAGCAGTTCTTC. This codes for CASSLAGTNEQFF. V usage is TRBV12-3 or TRBV12-4 and J usage is TRBJ2-1, with D unresolved. The length of the CDR3 is 13 residues. The V end was cut by 0 bases, the J end by 7 bases, with 7 bases between.

V usage is TRBV6-5 and J usage is TRBJ1-2, with D maybe TRBD1 (5 bases). Germline V gene data show CDR1 as MNHEY and CDR2 as SVGAGI. This CDR3 is built from 13 residues. V was clipped by 5 bases and J by 4 bases, with 11 bases between them. The CDR3 coding sequence is TGTGCCAGCAGTCCCTGGGGGTCCTATGGCTACACCTTC. This gives the protein CASSPWGSYGYTF.

The CDR3 here is CASSTSQGGNTIYF. CDR3 DNA: TGTGCCAGCAGCACGTCCCAGGGTGGAAACACCATATATTTT. V gene TRBV7-2 combines with J gene TRBJ1-3; a possible D gene is TRBD1 (5 bases). Germline CDR1 and CDR2: SGHTA and FQGNSA. V was trimmed by 5 bases and J by 3 bases, leaving 11 bases between them. The CDR3 sequence is 14 residues long.

V is TRBV2 and J is TRBJ2-3; no reliable D call. There are 16 residues in the CDR3. Germline V lookup: CDR1 SNHLY, CDR2 FYNNEI. V shed 0 bases and J shed 0 bases, with 10 bases lying between them. The CDR3: CASSEAPGPSTDTQYF. CDR3 in DNA: TGTGCCAGCAGTGAAGCTCCAGGACCGAGCACAGATACGCAGTATTTT.

The chain recombines TRBV7-9 with TRBJ2-3, with 9 bases fitting TRBD1. J gave up 4 bases and V 8 bases, and 7 bases lay outside the gene matches. Per germline, CDR1 SEHNR and CDR2 FQNEAQ (reference sequence). The CDR3 is 14 residues long. The CDR3 coding sequence is TGTGCCAGCCCTCAACAGGGGGCTGCAGATACGCAGTATTTT. Amino acids: CASPQQGAADTQYF.

The chain employs TRBV2 and TRBJ1-4; weak D call: TRBD1 (5 bases). Trimming removed 5 bases from V and 7 bases from J, with 11 bases in between. Germline assignment: CDR1 SNHLY and CDR2 FYNNEI. The CDR3 runs 13 residues. The CDR3: CASSQGLGEKLFF. CDR3 DNA sequence: TGTGCCAGCAGTCAGGGATTGGGTGAAAAACTGTTTTTT.